The 25 T cell receptor beta chains in this list originate from one sample, sequenced in a study of CD8 T cells in ankylosing spondylitis. TCRdb re-called the 5' RACE reads through MiXCR, storing one row per CDR3 protein. The table has 30,000 to 45,000 distinct CDR3 sequences, 3% to 3.5% seen once. The sequenced sample consisted of blood, either unsorted or a sorted T cell fraction (not recorded which). The receptors were gathered from a male donor with ankylosing spondylitis or in good health (not recorded which).

In its sample, this clonotype was seen many times. The chain has TRBV9 and TRBJ2-3; the D is unclear. This CDR3 has 14 amino acids. From germline, CDR1 is SGDLS and CDR2 YYNGEE. Trimming took 3 bases from V and 4 from J, leaving 12 bases between them. CDR3 nucleotides: TGTGCCAGCAGCGGAAATTCGTGGGCAGATACGCAGTATTTT. Protein product: CASSGNSWADTQYF.

Ten or more counts support this clonotype. The chain is built from TRBV9 and TRBJ2-3; D remains unclear. V shed 0 bases and J shed 6 bases, with 5 bases lying between them. The CDR3 is made up of 12 amino acids. Germline loops: CDR1 SGDLS, CDR2 YYNGEE. The CDR3 reads CASSVDGDTQYF. In DNA, the CDR3 is TGTGCCAGCAGCGTAGACGGCGATACGCAGTATTTT.

This chain connects TRBV9 to TRBJ2-3, with 7 positions matching TRBD2. Germline-derived CDR1 and CDR2 are SGDLS and YYNGEE. V gave up 5 bases and J gave up 0 bases; unmatched junction bases: 12. The length of the CDR3 is 17 residues. The CDR3 region has the DNA TGTGCCAGCAGTAGAGATGGGGGGGTCTTCAGCACAGATACGCAGTATTTT. Protein: CASSRDGGVFSTDTQYF.

This clonotype was detected many times. The rearrangement uses TRBV9 and TRBJ2-2, with no clear D. The CDR3 is 14 amino acids. V was cut by 3 bases and J by 4 bases, with 10 bases left in between. CDR1 is SGDLS and CDR2 is YYNGEE in the germline V gene. CDR3 coding DNA: TGTGCCAGCAGCGCAGTGGCTACCACCGGGGAGCTGTTTTTT. It translates to CASSAVATTGELFF.

This clonotype was observed at least ten times. V and J are TRBV9 and TRBJ2-5; TRBD2 matches at 9 bases. Germline V gene data show CDR1 as SGDLS and CDR2 as YYNGEE. The V and J ends lost 1 base and 5 bases, in that order; junction bases with no gene match: 9. The CDR3 spans 16 residues. The chain's CDR3 is CASSVSPRREGETQYF. CDR3 in DNA: TGTGCCAGCAGCGTATCCCCCAGGCGGGAGGGGGAGACCCAGTACTTC.

This clonotype has at least ten counts. The chain has TRBV9 and TRBJ2-2, with D perhaps TRBD1 (6 bases). Germline V gene sequence: CDR1 SGDLS, CDR2 YYNGEE. The CDR3 totals 16 residues. With 0 bases removed from V and 4 bases from J, the gap between germline ends came to 13 bases. The chain's CDR3 is CASSVEPTGLTGELFF. CDR3 coding DNA: TGTGCCAGCAGCGTAGAGCCGACAGGACTCACCGGGGAGCTGTTTTTT.

The table lists this clonotype with many counts. The chain has TRBV9 and TRBJ2-1; the match to TRBD2 covers 8 bases. Germline assignment: CDR1 SGDLS and CDR2 YYNGEE. CDR3 length: 16 residues. With 3 bases clipped from V and 4 bases from J, the junction kept 9 bases outside the gene matches. The CDR3 DNA reads as TGTGCCAGCAGCGGGACAATAGCGGGGACGTACAATGAGCAGTTCTTC. Encoded protein: CASSGTIAGTYNEQFF.

The chain links TRBV9 to TRBJ1-4; the D is unclear. CDR1 is SGDLS, CDR2 YYNGEE, per germline. CDR3 length equals 16 residues. V dropped 1 base and J dropped 6 bases, with 16 bases sitting between them. The CDR3 DNA sequence: TGTGCCAGCAGCGTATCCGGACGGCCGAGAGATGAAAAACTGTTTTTT. Translated, it gives CASSVSGRPRDEKLFF.

The sample holds many counts of this clonotype. The chain is built from TRBV9 and TRBJ2-3; D remains unclear. Germline CDR1 and CDR2: SGDLS and YYNGEE. V lost 2 bases and J lost 5, with 9 bases in between. The CDR3 contains 13 residues. DNA of the CDR3: TGTGCCAGCAGCGTGCCTCATCTAGATACGCAGTATTTT. The encoded protein is CASSVPHLDTQYF. Combining the CDR3 with reference TRBV9 and TRBJ2-3 gives the whole variable domain DSGVTQTPKHLITATGQRVTLRCSPRSGDLSVYWYQQSLDQGLQFLIQYYNGEERAKGNILERFSAQQFPDLHSELNLSSLELGDSALYFCASSVPHLDTQYFGPGTRLTVL.

In this sample, this clonotype turned up many times. A junction end diverges from the germline sequence, so it may reflect a read error. The chain has TRBV9 and TRBJ1-2; D is possibly TRBD1 (5 bases). CDR3 length: 15 amino acids. Germline V lookup: CDR1 SGDLS, CDR2 YYNGEE. Here the CDR3 DNA reads TGTGCCAACAGCGTAGCCCCGGGGGAGGCGTATGGCTACACCTTC. Translating gives CANSVAPGEAYGYTF.

This sequence joins TRBV9 and TRBJ2-3; D is uncertain. The V gene lost 0 bases and the J gene lost 3 bases, with 11 bases spanning the gap. The germline V gene encodes CDR1 SGDLS and CDR2 YYNGEE. The CDR3 covers 15 residues. Here the CDR3 DNA reads TGTGCCAGCAGCGTAGGGGTACAACTAACAGATACGCAGTATTTT. Translation: CASSVGVQLTDTQYF.

This clonotype was seen ten or more times. J is TRBJ1-1 and V is TRBV9; no reliable D call. With 2 bases removed from V and 2 bases from J, the gap between germline ends came to 10 bases. There are 14 residues in the CDR3. The germline V gene encodes CDR1 SGDLS and CDR2 YYNGEE. The CDR3 region has the DNA TGTGCCAGCAGCGTGCAGCCCCTTAACACTGAAGCTTTCTTT. This encodes CASSVQPLNTEAFF.

This clonotype was seen at least ten times. J is TRBJ2-3 and V is TRBV9; unclear D gene. Germline-derived CDR1 and CDR2 are SGDLS and YYNGEE. The CDR3 extends over 14 amino acids. Deletions cut 0 bases from V and 0 bases from J, with 5 bases between. CDR3 bases: TGTGCCAGCAGCGTAGCGTTTAGCACAGATACGCAGTATTTT. Its translation is CASSVAFSTDTQYF.

This clonotype was recorded many times. This chain uses TRBV9 with TRBJ2-1; 7 bases are shared with TRBD2. Germline V gives CDR1 SGDLS, CDR2 YYNGEE. The CDR3 sequence is 16 residues long. V was clipped by 0 bases and J by 4 bases; unmatched bases: 7. In DNA, the CDR3 is TGTGCCAGCAGCGTAGCTAATAGCGGGCTGTACAATGAGCAGTTCTTC. Its protein product is CASSVANSGLYNEQFF.

In this sample, this clonotype turned up many times. This chain connects TRBV9 to TRBJ2-2, with unresolved D. Deletions cut 4 bases from V and 6 bases from J, with 10 bases between. This CDR3 has 13 amino acids. Germline V gene sequence: CDR1 SGDLS, CDR2 YYNGEE. The CDR3 is CASSQGSAGELFF. The CDR3 DNA reads TGTGCCAGCAGCCAAGGTTCGGCCGGGGAGCTGTTTTTT.

There are many counts of this clonotype. The chain has TRBV9 and TRBJ2-5; 11 nucleotides agree with TRBD2. CDR3 size: 18 residues. V was pared by 3 bases and J by 0 bases, with 10 bases of the junction left unmatched. Germline loops: CDR1 SGDLS, CDR2 YYNGEE. CDR3 nucleotides: TGTGCCAGCAGCGGTTCCGGGACTAGCGGTTTGTACCAAGAGACCCAGTACTTC. It is translated as CASSGSGTSGLYQETQYF.

This clonotype was recorded at least ten times. The chain has TRBV9 and TRBJ2-3; 7 positions agree with TRBD2. The V gene's germline CDR1 is SGDLS and CDR2 YYNGEE. This CDR3 region has 17 residues. J was trimmed by 0 bases and V by 0 bases; bases with no gene match: 7. The CDR3 reads CASSVGVGRGSTDTQYF. The CDR3 DNA is TGTGCCAGCAGCGTAGGAGTAGGGCGGGGGAGCACAGATACGCAGTATTTT.

This clonotype was observed a handful of times. A much larger clone differs by one base, so this may be a read error. The rearrangement joins TRBV9 to TRBJ2-2; D is uncertain. The CDR3 runs 14 residues. V dropped 0 bases and J dropped 3 bases, with 6 bases sitting between them. The germline gives CDR1 SGDLS, CDR2 YYNGEE. CDR3 DNA sequence: TGTGCCAGCAGCGTAGACCCCTACACCGGGGAGCTGTTTTTT. It encodes CASSVDPYTGELFF.

Ten or more counts support this clonotype. The chain couples TRBV9 to TRBJ1-3, with a tentative D call TRBD1 (6 bases). The CDR3 sequence is 14 residues long. V was shortened by 2 bases and J by 8 bases, with 14 bases between the two germline ends. CDR1 SGDLS and CDR2 YYNGEE come from the germline V gene. CDR3 sequence: CASSVEGGIDTIYF. The CDR3 DNA reads TGTGCCAGCAGCGTCGAAGGGGGGATTGACACCATATATTTT.

This clonotype came up many times. This sequence joins TRBV9 and TRBJ2-2; either TRBD1 or TRBD2 may supply D (5 bases each). Trimming removed 3 bases at V and 8 bases at J, with 23 bases between. Germline CDR1 SGDLS, CDR2 YYNGEE. The CDR3 extends over 17 amino acids. This CDR3 is CASSAPPGPPALGELFF. In nucleotides, the CDR3 is TGTGCCAGCAGCGCCCCCCCGGGACCGCCAGCCCTGGGGGAGCTGTTTTTT.

The table lists this clonotype with many counts. This chain links TRBV9 with TRBJ2-3, with 7 bases that match TRBD1. This CDR3 has 14 amino acids. J gave up 5 bases and V 0 bases, and 3 bases lay outside the gene matches. The germline gives CDR1 SGDLS, CDR2 YYNGEE. This CDR3 is CASSVGQGRDTQYF. The CDR3 coding sequence is TGTGCCAGCAGCGTAGGACAGGGCCGAGATACGCAGTATTTT.

This clonotype was seen ten or more times. This chain links TRBV9 with TRBJ2-3; 8 bases are shared with TRBD2. Germline V gene data show CDR1 as SGDLS and CDR2 as YYNGEE. The V segment lost 3 bases and the J segment 2 bases; nucleotides outside the gene matches: 8. The CDR3 length is 16 residues. In nucleotides, the CDR3 is TGTGCCAGCAGCGCGCGGGTCGGGGGGGCCACAGATACGCAGTATTTT. The encoded protein is CASSARVGGATDTQYF.

This clonotype was counted ten times or more. The J gene is TRBJ2-5, the V gene TRBV9; perhaps TRBD1 as D (6 bases). The germline V and J ends were trimmed by 3 bases and 4 bases, with 13 bases remaining between them. The CDR3 has 14 residues. CDR1 is SGDLS, CDR2 YYNGEE, per germline. CDR3 residues: CASSGLGATETQYF. DNA of the CDR3: TGTGCCAGCAGCGGGTTGGGGGCTACAGAGACCCAGTACTTC.

A few counts support this clonotype. The chain joins TRBV9 to TRBJ2-3, with TRBD2 matching 7 bases. Unmatched junction bases numbered 3, after V lost 3 bases and J lost 5 bases. CDR1 is SGDLS, CDR2 YYNGEE, per germline. There are 13 residues in the CDR3. The DNA of the CDR3 is TGTGCCAGCAGCGGGGGAGGGATAGATACGCAGTATTTT. Translating gives CASSGGGIDTQYF.

Only a few counts were recorded for this clonotype. One end of the junction varies from germline; a read error may be responsible. V gene TRBV9 combines with J gene TRBJ1-2; a possible D gene is TRBD1 (5 bases). CDR3 length: 11 amino acids. Per the germline V gene, CDR1 is SGDLS and CDR2 is YYNGEE. The CDR3 reads CASSVDGGVAF. The CDR3 region has the DNA TGTGCCAGCAGCGTAGATGGGGGTGTCGCCTTC. Full variable domain (missing parts from reference TRBV9 and TRBJ1-2): DSGVTQTPKHLITATGQRVTLRCSPRSGDLSVYWYQQSLDQGLQFLIQYYNGEERAKGNILERFSAQQFPDLHSELNLSSLELGDSALYFCASSVDGGVAFGSGTRLTVV.